The source of this TCR beta chain is a study of brain T cells in children with intractable seizures. Time point here: blood from clinic visit 5 months post-surgery; TSC patient then seizure free. Trimming removed 0 bases at V and 9 bases at J, with 8 bases between. The CDR3 sequence is 12 residues long. Germline lookup yields CDR1 SGHTS and CDR2 YDEGEE. Assay used: immunoSEQ multiplex PCR; TCRdb lists only in-frame clones, some missing. The data show a few hundred thousand clones, with nearly 95% seen just once and 4.5% to 7% held by the top ten. The chain couples TRBV5-8 to TRBJ2-3, with D uncertain. The input for sequencing was peripheral blood, taken approximately 5 months after surgery. This sequence originates from a boy in the first two years of life with tuberous sclerosis and intractable seizures. CDR3 region: CASSLVSETQYF. The CDR3, as DNA: TGTGCCAGCAGCTTGGTGTCGGAGACGCAGTATTTT.